Below, 10 T cell receptor beta chains from the same sample are listed, as sequenced in a study of technical replicates of blood from a handful of donors. Profiling relied on immunoSEQ multiplex PCR, and the TCRdb table lists in-frame clones only, not all of them. Of about 97,000 clones listed, 96% were seen once; the top ten hold approximately 0.38%. Sequenced sample: T cells isolated from PBMCs. The receptors shown here come from a human donor in good health.

The V and J genes are TRBV2 and TRBJ1-3; possible D gene TRBD1, 5 bases. Trimming cost V 2 bases and J 9 bases, with 11 bases left between them. There are 13 residues in the CDR3. The germline V gene encodes CDR1 SNHLY and CDR2 FYNNEI. The CDR3 sequence: CASSEQGGSTIYF. CDR3 DNA sequence: TGTGCCAGCAGTGAACAGGGAGGATCCACCATATATTTT.

This chain joins TRBV19 and TRBJ2-7, with D perhaps matching TRBD2 (6 bases). This CDR3 has 14 residues. The V end lost 3 bases, the J end lost 2 bases, and 11 bases lay between the germline ends. Per germline, CDR1 LNHDA and CDR2 SQIVND (reference sequence). DNA of the CDR3: TGTGCCAGTAGTATCCCGGGAGTCCCCTACGAGCAGTACTTC. Amino acids: CASSIPGVPYEQYF.

The chain combines TRBV7-2 with TRBJ1-1, with 7 bases lining up with TRBD1. J was trimmed by 0 bases and V by 6 bases; bases with no gene match: 7. The CDR3 is 15 residues long. The germline V gene has CDR1 SGHTA and CDR2 FQGNSA. The CDR3 bases are TGTGCCAGCAGTTCACAGGGGACTCTGAACACTGAAGCTTTCTTT. Amino acids: CASSSQGTLNTEAFF. The full variable domain, with the rest looked up from reference TRBV7-2 and TRBJ1-1, is GAGVSQSPSNKVTEKGKDVELRCDPISGHTALYWYRQSLGQGLEFLIYFQGNSAPDKSGLPSDRFSAERTGGSVSTLTIQRTQQEDSAVYLCASSSQGTLNTEAFFGQGTRLTVV.

This clone was seen just once. This chain connects TRBV28 to TRBJ1-5; 9 bases are a match to TRBD1. Germline assignment: CDR1 MDHEN and CDR2 SYDVKM. V gave up 8 bases and J gave up 5 bases; unmatched junction bases: 16. CDR3 length: 17 amino acids. CDR3 amino acids: CASVTPGTGRIHQPQHF. CDR3 in DNA: TGTGCCAGCGTCACCCCCGGGACAGGGCGGATACATCAGCCCCAGCATTTT.

The chain combines TRBV13 with TRBJ1-1, with D possibly being TRBD1 (6 bases). V gave up 1 base and J gave up 7 bases, with 19 bases separating them. Germline V gene lookup returns CDR1 PRHDT and CDR2 FYEKMQ (reference sequence). The CDR3 is 16 amino acids. The CDR3 region has the DNA TGTGCCAGCAGCTTAGATGGGGGCGGGGGCGCGGATGAAGCTTTCTTT. Residues: CASSLDGGGGADEAFF.

The V call is TRBV4-2, the J call TRBJ2-1, with 9 bases aligning to TRBD2. V lost 0 bases to trimming and J lost 8 bases; unmatched junction nucleotides: 11. Germline CDR1 reads LGHNA; CDR2 reads YNFKEQ. The CDR3 has 17 amino acids. This chain's CDR3 is CASSQDIAGGEGDEQFF. CDR3 nucleotide sequence: TGTGCCAGCAGCCAAGATATTGCGGGAGGGGAGGGGGATGAGCAGTTCTTC.

This chain joins TRBV5-3 and TRBJ2-1, with a possible D match to TRBD1 (5 bases). TRBV5-3 is annotated as an ORF whose role is uncertain. The CDR3 length is 14 residues. Trimming pared 4 bases from V and 0 bases from J, leaving 8 bases between. The CDR3 DNA sequence: TGTGCCAGAAGCCCTGACAGCTCCTACAATGAGCAGTTCTTC. Translating it yields CARSPDSSYNEQFF.

CDR3 DNA: TGTGCCAGCAGCTCCACAGGGGGCTTCTATGGCTACACCTTC. It encodes CASSSTGGFYGYTF. This chain links TRBV7-9 with TRBJ1-2; the match to TRBD1 covers 9 bases. The CDR3 runs 14 residues. Germline V gene sequence: CDR1 SEHNR, CDR2 FQNEAQ (reference sequence). The J segment lost 4 bases and the V segment lost 4 bases, leaving 4 bases of the junction unmatched.

The chain couples TRBV7-2 to TRBJ2-7, with 7 bases fitting TRBD2. The germline CDR1 and CDR2 sequences are SGHTA and FQGNSA. CDR3 size: 16 residues. J lost 0 bases, V lost 1 base, and 6 bases had no gene match. DNA for the CDR3: TGTGCCAGCAGCTTAGTTTTAGGCGGGAGCTCCTACGAGCAGTACTTC. This encodes CASSLVLGGSSYEQYF.

The rearrangement uses TRBV2 and TRBJ1-3; D unclear. V was pared by 3 bases and J by 7 bases, with 10 bases between. The CDR3 loop spans 13 amino acids. Per the germline V gene, CDR1 is SNHLY and CDR2 is FYNNEI. In DNA form, the CDR3 reads TGTGCCAGCAGTGACGTGAGGGTGAACACCATATATTTT. This sequence encodes CASSDVRVNTIYF. The full variable domain, rest sourced from reference TRBV2 and TRBJ1-3, is EPEVTQTPSHQVTQMGQEVILRCVPISNHLYFYWYRQILGQKVEFLVSFYNNEISEKSEIFDDQFSVERPDGSNFTLKIRSTKLEDSAMYFCASSDVRVNTIYFGEGSWLTVV.